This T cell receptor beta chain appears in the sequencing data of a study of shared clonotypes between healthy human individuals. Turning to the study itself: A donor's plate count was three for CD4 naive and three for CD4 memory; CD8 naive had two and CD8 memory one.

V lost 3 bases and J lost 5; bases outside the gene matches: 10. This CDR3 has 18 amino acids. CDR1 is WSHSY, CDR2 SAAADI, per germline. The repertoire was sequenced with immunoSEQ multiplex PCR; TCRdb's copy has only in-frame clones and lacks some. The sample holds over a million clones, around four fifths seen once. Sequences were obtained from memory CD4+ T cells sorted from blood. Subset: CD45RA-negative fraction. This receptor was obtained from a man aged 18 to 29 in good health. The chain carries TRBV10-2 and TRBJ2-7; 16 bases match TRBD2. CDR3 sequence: CASSDPGLAGGPEDEQYF. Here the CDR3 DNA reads TGCGCCAGCAGTGACCCGGGACTAGCGGGAGGGCCCGAGGACGAGCAGTACTTC.